The 21 T cell receptor beta chains reported below all come from one sample, sequenced in a study of T cells in Graves' hyperthyroidism and ophthalmopathy. It was RNA transcripts that yielded the amplified TCR beta CDR3 regions. In the first-round RT-PCR of the TCR CDR3, the HTBI primer set was used. TCRdb reprocessed the multiplex PCR reads via MiXCR and lists one record per CDR3 protein. The table lists 340,000 or so distinct CDR3 sequences, around a sixth of them singletons. The sequenced sample consisted of blood. These TCRs come from a woman in her forties or fifties with Graves' hyperthyroidism.

This clonotype has ten or more counts. The chain is built from TRBV7-3 and TRBJ2-5; 7 positions agree with TRBD2. The CDR3 runs to 14 residues. V lost 5 bases, J lost 4 bases, and 7 bases stayed unmatched. The germline CDR1 and CDR2 sequences are SGHTA and FQGTGA. This CDR3 reads CASSLEGRVETQYF. The CDR3 DNA is TGTGCCAGCAGCCTTGAGGGGAGGGTAGAGACCCAGTACTTC. The full variable domain, in which reference TRBV7-3 and TRBJ2-5 provide the parts outside the CDR3, is GAGVSQTPSNKVTEKGKYVELRCDPISGHTALYWYRQSLGQGPEFLIYFQGTGAADDSGLPNDRFFAVRPEGSVSTLKIQRTERGDSAVYLCASSLEGRVETQYFGPGTRLLVL.

The V call is TRBV2, the J call TRBJ2-5, with D uncertain. The V gene lost 3 bases and the J gene lost 2 bases, with 7 bases spanning the gap. In germline, CDR1 is SNHLY, CDR2 FYNNEI. The CDR3 consists of 13 residues. CDR3 region: CASSDNWQETQYF. In nucleotides, the CDR3 is TGTGCCAGCAGTGATAACTGGCAAGAGACCCAGTACTTC.

This clonotype was observed many times. The chain links TRBV7-3 to TRBJ2-3; TRBD2 matches at 8 bases. The CDR3 spans 17 residues. Germline trimming cut 1 base from V and 2 bases from J; bases unmatched to any gene: 8. Per the germline V gene, CDR1 is SGHTA and CDR2 is FQGTGA. The DNA for the CDR3 is TGTGCCAGCAGCTTAAACCCACTACTAGCGGTCACAGATACGCAGTATTTT. Translated, it gives CASSLNPLLAVTDTQYF.

This clonotype has ten or more counts. The chain links TRBV28 to TRBJ2-5; the D gene is possibly TRBD1 (6 bases). Germline CDR1 is MDHEN and CDR2 is SYDVKM. The CDR3 is 15 residues long. V was cut by 4 bases and J by 3 bases, with 15 bases left in between. Written as DNA, the CDR3 is TGTGCCAGCAGTTCCCCCGGGACAAGAGAAGAGACCCAGTACTTC. Its protein product is CASSSPGTREETQYF.

This clonotype was seen at least ten times. V and J are TRBV19 and TRBJ1-1, with TRBD1 matching over 8 bases. The trim removed 5 bases at V and 5 bases at J, leaving 7 bases unmatched. This CDR3 spans 14 amino acids. Germline CDR1 reads LNHDA; CDR2 reads SQIVND (reference sequence). The CDR3 region is CASSLMDRATEAFF. As DNA, the CDR3 is TGTGCCAGTAGTCTCATGGACAGGGCTACTGAAGCTTTCTTT.

The chain has TRBV20-1 and TRBJ1-5, with D possibly TRBD1 on 6 matching bases. V was cut by 1 base and J by 5 bases, with 18 bases left in between. CDR1 and CDR2 (germline): DFQATT, SNEGSKA (reference sequence). The CDR3 extends over 16 amino acids. The CDR3 DNA reads as TGCAGTGCTAGAGCAGACAGGTGGGGGATTGATCAGCCCCAGCATTTT. Residues: CSARADRWGIDQPQHF.

The CDR3 DNA sequence: TGTGCCAGCAGAATCGACCCCAGCGCTAACTATGGCTACACCTTC. This sequence encodes CASRIDPSANYGYTF. This chain links TRBV28 with TRBJ1-2; D gene ambiguous. This CDR3 spans 15 amino acids. V shed 6 bases and J shed 0 bases, with 14 bases lying between them. Germline assignment: CDR1 MDHEN and CDR2 SYDVKM.

This clonotype was recorded a few times. This chain links TRBV2 with TRBJ2-5; 9 bases agree with TRBD1. Trimming cost V 6 bases and J 5 bases; bases outside gene matches: 7. In germline, CDR1 is SNHLY, CDR2 FYNNEI. The CDR3 covers 14 residues. CDR3 region: CASRDRTGVETQYF. For the CDR3, the DNA is TGTGCCAGCAGGGACCGGACAGGGGTCGAGACCCAGTACTTC.

V usage is TRBV6-2 or TRBV6-3 and J usage is TRBJ2-1; D is ambiguous. V lost 2 bases, J lost 10 bases, and 12 bases lay in between. From germline, CDR1 is MNHEY and CDR2 SVGEGT. The CDR3 is 13 residues long. The CDR3: CASSYTSVNEQFF. The CDR3 DNA reads TGTGCCAGCAGTTACACGTCCGTCAACGAGCAGTTCTTC.

This clonotype was seen ten or more times. The chain is built from TRBV20-1 and TRBJ1-1; D might be TRBD1 (6 bases). Germline V gene sequence: CDR1 DFQATT, CDR2 SNEGSKA (reference sequence). The CDR3 is 15 amino acids. The V and J ends lost 6 bases and 3 bases respectively, with 20 bases between them. The CDR3 here is CSAMTGASVDTEAFF. For the CDR3, the DNA is TGCAGTGCCATGACAGGAGCCTCCGTGGACACTGAAGCTTTCTTT.

This clonotype showed up just a few times. V is TRBV5-1 and J is TRBJ2-7; D is perhaps TRBD2 (6 bases). The CDR3 length is 15 residues. Germline CDR1 and CDR2: SGHRS and YFSETQ. V was cut by 0 bases and J by 1 base, with 11 bases left in between. CDR3 nucleotide sequence: TGCGCCAGCAGCTTGGCCGCGGGACGGTCCTACGAGCAGTACTTC. This translates into CASSLAAGRSYEQYF.

The chain is built from TRBV6-1 and TRBJ2-2; D gene ambiguous. The CDR3 consists of 13 residues. V was pared by 7 bases and J by 2 bases, with 8 bases between. CDR1 and CDR2 (germline): MNHNS, SASEGT. The CDR3 coding sequence is TGTGCCAGCACCCTGCCCAACACCGGGGAGCTGTTTTTT. Translation: CASTLPNTGELFF.

The CDR3 coding sequence is TGTGCCAGCAGCGGCTACGAGCAGTACGTC. Its protein product is CASSGYEQYV. The chain links TRBV6-1 to TRBJ2-7; D gene uncertain. Per germline, CDR1 MNHNS and CDR2 SASEGT. This CDR3 spans 10 amino acids. V gave up 6 bases and J gave up 3 bases, with 3 bases separating them.

Ten or more counts support this clonotype. The chain couples TRBV6-1 to TRBJ1-1; D is unresolved. The ends were cut back, 5 bases at V and 4 bases at J, with 14 bases in the middle. Germline CDR1 reads MNHNS; CDR2 reads SASEGT. The CDR3 is 14 amino acids. CDR3 coding DNA: TGTGCCAGCAGTCAAGAGCCCGGGAGCACTGAAGCTTTCTTT. Protein product: CASSQEPGSTEAFF.

This clonotype was detected ten times or more. The V and J genes are TRBV5-1 and TRBJ1-1; D is perhaps TRBD1 (6 bases). With 4 bases removed from V and 0 bases from J, the gap between germline ends came to 13 bases. Germline CDR1 reads SGHRS; CDR2 reads YFSETQ. The CDR3 is made up of 15 amino acids. In DNA form, the CDR3 reads TGCGCCAGCAGCCTTCTGGACAGCCTGAACACTGAAGCTTTCTTT. Protein product: CASSLLDSLNTEAFF.

The chain combines TRBV6-6 with TRBJ1-3, with 7 bases matching TRBD1. The V gene end was trimmed by 0 bases and the J gene end by 2 bases; junction bases not matched to a gene: 4. CDR1 and CDR2 (germline): MNHNY, SVGAGI (reference sequence). This CDR3 has 16 residues. The CDR3 protein is CASSYSGDRTGNTIYF. The CDR3 nucleotides are TGTGCCAGCAGTTACTCGGGGGACAGAACTGGAAACACCATATATTTT.

This clonotype was seen many times. The V gene is TRBV15, the J gene TRBJ2-5, with a possible D match to TRBD1 (6 bases). V was cut by 4 bases and J by 4 bases, with 13 bases left in between. This CDR3 is 14 amino acids long. Germline V gives CDR1 LNHNV, CDR2 YYDKDF (reference sequence). CDR3 coding DNA: TGTGCCACCAGCAAATACAGGGTAGGAGAGACCCAGTACTTC. Its translation: CATSKYRVGETQYF.

This clonotype was observed at least ten times. The gene calls are TRBV2 and TRBJ1-5; 8 nucleotides match TRBD1. The V and J ends lost 4 bases and 5 bases, in that order; junction bases with no gene match: 4. The length of the CDR3 is 14 residues. Germline CDR1 reads SNHLY; CDR2 reads FYNNEI. CDR3 coding DNA: TGTGCCAGCAGTGGGACAGGGAGAGATCAGCCCCAGCATTTT. Amino acid sequence: CASSGTGRDQPQHF. The full variable domain, rest sourced from reference TRBV2 and TRBJ1-5, is EPEVTQTPSHQVTQMGQEVILRCVPISNHLYFYWYRQILGQKVEFLVSFYNNEISEKSEIFDDQFSVERPDGSNFTLKIRSTKLEDSAMYFCASSGTGRDQPQHFGDGTRLSIL.

This chain connects TRBV29-1 to TRBJ2-1; D perhaps matches TRBD2 (6 bases). Trimming pared 3 bases from V and 12 bases from J, leaving 12 bases between. Germline V gene lookup returns CDR1 SQVTM and CDR2 ANQGSEA. CDR3 length: 11 amino acids. DNA of the CDR3: TGCAGCGTTGAGAGGGGCGGGGCGCAGTTCTTC. Translated: CSVERGGAQFF.

This chain joins TRBV2 and TRBJ2-7; D ambiguous. The V gene's germline CDR1 is SNHLY and CDR2 FYNNEI. CDR3 length: 13 residues. The V gene lost 4 bases and the J gene lost 0 bases, with 7 bases spanning the gap. The CDR3 DNA reads TGTGCCAGCAGTGTGGAAAGCTCCTACGAGCAGTACTTC. Translation: CASSVESSYEQYF.

The chain combines TRBV7-8 with TRBJ1-4; D might be TRBD1 (6 bases). With 5 bases removed from V and 7 bases from J, the gap between germline ends came to 17 bases. This CDR3 region has 15 residues. Germline CDR1 SGHVS, CDR2 FQNEAQ. The CDR3 here is CASSRQVQEPEKLFF. For the CDR3, the DNA is TGTGCCAGCAGCCGACAGGTCCAGGAACCTGAAAAACTGTTTTTT.